What follows describes a single TCR beta chain. Its target is unknown. Profiled with immunoSEQ multiplex PCR; TCRdb holds only in-frame clones, not every one. Among over 100,000 clones listed, roughly 90% were seen once. This record comes from a study of CD4+ T cells in melanoma. Findings of the study overall: Neoantigen-specific CD4+ T cells in melanoma reportedly had diverse differentiation states. CD8+ T cell, macrophage and B cell function reportedly correlated with neoantigen-specific CD4+ T cells.

Trimming stripped 1 base from V and 4 bases from J, with 3 bases between. The CDR3 runs to 11 residues. Per the germline V gene, CDR1 is DFQATT and CDR2 is SNEGSKA (reference sequence). Sequencing input: peripheral blood. V gene TRBV20-1 combines with J gene TRBJ2-3; no clear D. This sequence was found in a human donor with melanoma. This CDR3 is CSARGPDTQYF. Here the CDR3 DNA reads TGCAGTGCTAGAGGTCCAGATACGCAGTATTTT.